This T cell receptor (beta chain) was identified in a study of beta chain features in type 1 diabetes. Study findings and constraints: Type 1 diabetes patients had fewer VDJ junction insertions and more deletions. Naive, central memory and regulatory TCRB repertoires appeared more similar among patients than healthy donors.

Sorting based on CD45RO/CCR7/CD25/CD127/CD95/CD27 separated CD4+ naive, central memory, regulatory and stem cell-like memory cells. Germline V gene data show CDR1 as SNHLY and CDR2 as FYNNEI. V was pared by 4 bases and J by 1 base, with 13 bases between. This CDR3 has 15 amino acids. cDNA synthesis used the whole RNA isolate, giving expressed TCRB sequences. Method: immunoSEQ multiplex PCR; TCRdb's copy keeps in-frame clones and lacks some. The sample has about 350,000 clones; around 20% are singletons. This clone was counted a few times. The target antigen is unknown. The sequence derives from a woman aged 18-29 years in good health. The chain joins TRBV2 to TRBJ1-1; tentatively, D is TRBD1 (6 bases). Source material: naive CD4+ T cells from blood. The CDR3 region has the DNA TGTGCCAGCAGTGTTTTTGGGGGCTGGAACACTGAAGCTTTCTTT. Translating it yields CASSVFGGWNTEAFF.